This T cell receptor (beta chain) is drawn from a study of radiotherapy plus CTLA-4 blockade in lung cancer. Study-wide results and caveats: An expansion of tumor-derived TCR clones occurred in blood after radiotherapy plus ipilimumab. It was early blood T cell clone dynamics, with interferon-beta, that reportedly best predicted response.

The CDR3 is 17 amino acids. Germline assignment: CDR1 LNHDA and CDR2 SQIVND (reference sequence). Germline trimming cut 6 bases from V and 5 bases from J; bases unmatched to any gene: 16. About this clone: Its target is unknown.

Some clones are missing from TCRdb's copy, which holds only in-frame ones; the method was immunoSEQ multiplex PCR. Of about 97,000 clones listed, about 70% are singletons. The sequence derives from a human donor with non-small cell lung cancer who had a partial response to radiotherapy plus ipilimumab. Some clones in this sample may be carry-over from other donors' samples. The rearrangement joins TRBV19 to TRBJ1-5, with TRBD1 identical over 7 bases. Sequenced material: peripheral blood, taken from a patient treated with radiotherapy plus ipilimumab. The CDR3 loop is CASREGRGSKADQPQHF. CDR3 nucleotides: TGTGCCAGTAGGGAAGGCAGGGGGTCTAAGGCAGATCAGCCCCAGCATTTT.